This is a list of T cell receptor beta chains from one sample in a study of T cells in Graves' hyperthyroidism and ophthalmopathy. Each CDR3 protein gets one entry after TCRdb re-called the multiplex PCR reads with MiXCR. The sample lists some 800,000 distinct CDR3 sequences; 35% to 45% were seen once. Sequencing was carried out using blood. The source of these receptors is a man younger than 35 with Graves' hyperthyroidism. The CDR3 runs from the conserved cysteine through the conserved F or W. A D gene is named only where the DNA matches it firmly. Where a row states a size, it is once, few, many or the class of an expanded clone; other rows omit it.

size,D,length,V,J,CDR3,DNA
many,NA,11,TRBV20-1,TRBJ2-7,CSARVSYEQYF,TGCAGTGCTAGAGTCAGCTACGAGCAGTACTTC
NA,NA,12,TRBV2,TRBJ2-2,CASAWGSGELFF,TGTGCCAGCGCTTGGGGGAGCGGGGAGCTGTTTTTT
many,NA,10,TRBV29-1,TRBJ1-1,CSGSDSEAFF,TGCAGCGGGTCGGACAGTGAAGCTTTCTTT
NA,NA,13,TRBV29-1,TRBJ1-5,CSVELLAGGPEHF,TGCAGCGTTGAGTTATTAGCGGGAGGGCCCGAGCATTTT
NA,NA,14,TRBV6-1,TRBJ2-2,CASSYGGPTGELFF,TGTGCCAGCAGTTACGGGGGTCCGACCGGGGAGCTGTTTTTT
many,NA,15,TRBV15,TRBJ1-4,CATSRVGGAHEKLFF,TGTGCCACCAGCAGAGTAGGGGGGGCCCATGAAAAACTGTTTTTT
few,NA,17,TRBV9,TRBJ2-7,CASSGEGGQALSYEQYF,TGTGCCAGCAGCGGGGAGGGGGGACAGGCTCTTAGCTACGAGCAGTACTTC
few,TRBD1,16,TRBV6-1,TRBJ1-6,CASTQDMDRANSPLHF,TGTGCCAGCACCCAGGATATGGACAGGGCTAATTCACCCCTCCACTTT
NA,NA,14,TRBV5-1,TRBJ2-7,CASRLKTGVSEQYF,TGCGCCAGCAGATTGAAAACGGGGGTGTCCGAGCAGTACTTC
NA,NA,14,TRBV7-9,TRBJ1-4,CASSAGSWDEKLFF,TGTGCCAGCAGCGCAGGGAGTTGGGATGAAAAACTGTTTTTT
NA,NA,12,TRBV10-3,TRBJ2-2,CAGSRTSGELFF,TGTGCCGGATCCCGGACTTCCGGGGAGCTGTTTTTT
NA,TRBD2,14,TRBV7-6,TRBJ2-2,CASSTSGSSGELFF,TGTGCCAGCAGCACCAGCGGGAGTTCCGGGGAGCTGTTTTTT
many,TRBD2,16,TRBV15,TRBJ2-5,CATSRVLAGVGETQYF,TGTGCCACCAGCAGAGTACTAGCGGGAGTGGGAGAGACCCAGTACTTC
many,NA,12,TRBV2,TRBJ2-5,CASSTGQETQYF,TGTGCCAGCAGTACCGGCCAGGAGACCCAGTACTTC
many,TRBD1,14,TRBV7-3,TRBJ2-5,CASSPTGDKETQYF,TGTGCCAGCAGCCCGACAGGGGACAAAGAGACCCAGTACTTC
few,NA,14,TRBV12-3/TRBV12-4,TRBJ1-1,CASSLWAARTEAFF,TGTGCCAGCAGCTTATGGGCCGCCCGAACTGAAGCTTTCTTT
NA,NA,15,TRBV29-1,TRBJ2-2,CSVEVGGENTGELFF,TGCAGCGTTGAAGTGGGCGGGGAGAACACCGGGGAGCTGTTTTTT
NA,NA,14,TRBV5-4,TRBJ1-3,CASSLWSSGNTIYF,TGTGCCAGCAGCTTATGGAGCTCTGGAAACACCATATATTTT
NA,TRBD1,13,TRBV10-2,TRBJ2-3,CAGRQGHTDTQYF,TGCGCCGGACGACAGGGCCACACAGATACGCAGTATTTT
many,NA,13,TRBV7-2,TRBJ1-1,CASSFRGRYEAFF,TGTGCCAGCAGCTTCCGAGGAAGATATGAAGCTTTCTTT